A single sample gave rise to the 29 T cell receptor beta chains below, sequenced in a study of cytomegalovirus exposure and HLA in healthy donors. The PCR made use of 60 Vbeta and 13 Jbeta primers. Generated by immunoSEQ multiplex PCR, the TCRdb table keeps only in-frame clones and is missing some. The table has 200,000 to 250,000 clones, more than 70% seen once. Sequencing used PBMCs. The receptors were sampled from a human donor in good health.

The chain recombines TRBV6-5 with TRBJ1-2; 8 positions agree with TRBD1. Per germline, CDR1 MNHEY and CDR2 SVGAGI. The J segment lost 2 bases and the V segment lost 8 bases, leaving 7 bases of the junction unmatched. The CDR3 length is 14 residues. The CDR3 reads CASAGAGGNYGYTF. The CDR3 DNA follows: TGTGCCAGCGCAGGGGCAGGGGGCAACTATGGCTACACCTTC.

V usage is TRBV14 and J usage is TRBJ2-3; the D gene is possibly TRBD1 (5 bases). V was cut by 3 bases and J by 2 bases, with 9 bases left in between. The germline CDR1 and CDR2 sequences are SGHDN and FVKESK. This CDR3 spans 14 amino acids. In nucleotides, the CDR3 is TGTGCCAGCAGCCACCGGACATCCACAGATACGCAGTATTTT. This encodes CASSHRTSTDTQYF. The full variable domain, in which reference TRBV14 and TRBJ2-3 provide the parts outside the CDR3, is EAGVTQFPSHSVIEKGQTVTLRCDPISGHDNLYWYRRVMGKEIKFLLHFVKESKQDESGMPNNRFLAERTGGTYSTLKVQPAELEDSGVYFCASSHRTSTDTQYFGPGTRLTVL.

CDR3 region: CATRDFAGVQPQHF. CDR3 coding DNA: TGTGCCACCAGAGACTTCGCAGGGGTTCAGCCCCAGCATTTT. The genes are TRBV19 and TRBJ1-5, with D perhaps TRBD1 (6 bases). The CDR3 is 14 amino acids. CDR1 LNHDA and CDR2 SQIVND come from the germline V gene (reference sequence). Trimming left V 10 bases short and J 6 bases short, with 19 bases between. Using reference TRBV19 and TRBJ1-5 for the parts outside the CDR3, the full variable domain is DGGITQSPKYLFRKEGQNVTLSCEQNLNHDAMYWYRQDPGQGLRLIYYSQIVNDFQKGDIAEGYSVSREKKESFPLTVTSAQKNPTAFYLCATRDFAGVQPQHFGDGTRLSIL.

This clone showed up just once. J is TRBJ2-1 and V is TRBV2, with D hard to call. CDR1 and CDR2 from the germline V gene are SNHLY and FYNNEI. The CDR3 spans 12 residues. V was pared by 2 bases and J by 9 bases, with 8 bases between. CDR3 bases: TGTGCCAGCAGTGAAAGTCGGTCTGAGCAGTTCTTC. Translation: CASSESRSEQFF.

The chain is built from TRBV28 and TRBJ1-1; D uncertain. Germline lookup yields CDR1 MDHEN and CDR2 SYDVKM. Trimming pared 6 bases from V and 1 base from J, leaving 9 bases between. The CDR3 totals 13 residues. The CDR3 region has the DNA TGTGCCAGCAGCAGGCAGAGGAACACTGAAGCTTTCTTT. Protein: CASSRQRNTEAFF.

This rearrangement joins TRBV28 to TRBJ1-1, with D possibly being TRBD1 (5 bases). The length of the CDR3 is 13 residues. With 4 bases removed from V and 4 bases from J, the gap between germline ends came to 10 bases. Germline CDR1 and CDR2: MDHEN and SYDVKM. CDR3 region: CASSYQGSTEAFF. The CDR3 DNA reads TGTGCCAGCAGTTACCAGGGATCCACTGAAGCTTTCTTT. The full variable domain, its missing parts supplied by reference TRBV28 and TRBJ1-1, is DVKVTQSSRYLVKRTGEKVFLECVQDMDHENMFWYRQDPGLGLRLIYFSYDVKMKEKGDIPEGYSVSREKKERFSLILESASTNQTSMYLCASSYQGSTEAFFGQGTRLTVV.

This clone showed up just once. CDR3 residues: CASSLERLASNEQFF. The CDR3 DNA reads as TGTGCCAGCAGCTTAGAGAGACTAGCGTCTAATGAGCAGTTCTTC. The chain recombines TRBV7-2 with TRBJ2-1; TRBD2 matches 8 bases. V dropped 1 base and J dropped 7; count of bases not matched to a gene: 6. Germline V gene data show CDR1 as SGHTA and CDR2 as FQGNSA. There are 15 residues in the CDR3.

In nucleotides, the CDR3 is TGTGCCAGCTCATCCCTCGGGGCTAGCGGCCACTACAATGAGCAGTTCTTC. Protein sequence: CASSSLGASGHYNEQFF. V usage is TRBV18 and J usage is TRBJ2-1; 7 bases agree with TRBD2. The CDR3 loop spans 17 amino acids. V dropped 5 bases and J dropped 3; count of bases not matched to a gene: 13. CDR1 is KGHSH and CDR2 is LQKENI in the germline V gene.

This clone was found once. The genes are TRBV7-8 and TRBJ1-5, with D perhaps matching TRBD1 (5 bases). The V end was cut by 3 bases, the J end by 6 bases, with 15 bases between. CDR3 size: 15 residues. CDR1 is SGHVS, CDR2 FQNEAQ, per germline. This CDR3 reads CASSLARVGGQPQHF. DNA of the CDR3: TGTGCCAGCAGCTTGGCCAGGGTCGGGGGTCAGCCCCAGCATTTT.

The V call is TRBV5-3, the J call TRBJ2-3, with D possibly TRBD1 on 5 matching bases. TRBV5-3 is recorded as an ORF, its role being uncertain. There are 16 residues in the CDR3. Trimming stripped 0 bases from V and 2 bases from J, with 13 bases between. The CDR3: CARSLVPSGATDTQYF. The DNA for the CDR3 is TGTGCCAGAAGCTTGGTTCCCAGTGGGGCCACAGATACGCAGTATTTT.

This chain connects TRBV15 to TRBJ1-2; no reliable D call. The CDR3 is 14 residues long. Trimming left V 0 bases short and J 5 bases short, with 10 bases between. The germline gives CDR1 LNHNV, CDR2 YYDKDF (reference sequence). The CDR3 bases are TGTGCCACCAGCAGAGATGTGGCCGCTTATGGCTACACCTTC. Translated: CATSRDVAAYGYTF.

The table lists this clone with a few counts. The J gene is TRBJ1-1, the V gene TRBV5-6; D is ambiguous. Germline loops: CDR1 SGHDT, CDR2 YYEEEE. V lost 0 bases to trimming and J lost 5 bases, with 5 bases between them. This CDR3 is 12 amino acids long. The CDR3 bases are TGTGCCAGCAGCTTGGTAAATACTGAAGCTTTCTTT. Its protein is CASSLVNTEAFF.

V gene TRBV10-3 combines with J gene TRBJ2-1; TRBD2 agrees at 9 bases. Germline V gene data show CDR1 as ENHRY and CDR2 as SYGVKD. CDR3 length: 15 amino acids. The J segment lost 6 bases and the V segment lost 5 bases, leaving 8 bases of the junction unmatched. The CDR3 DNA reads TGTGCCATCAGTTTAGCGGGAGATTTTGCCAATGAGCAGTTCTTC. It codes for CAISLAGDFANEQFF.

The chain uses TRBV27 and TRBJ2-3; possibly TRBD1 for D (6 bases). The CDR3 consists of 14 residues. CDR1 is MNHEY and CDR2 is SMNVEV in the germline V gene (reference sequence). The germline V and J ends were trimmed by 7 bases and 4 bases, with 15 bases remaining between them. Here the CDR3 reads CASTSGQSSDTQYF. CDR3 nucleotide sequence: TGTGCCAGCACCTCCGGACAGTCATCAGATACGCAGTATTTT.

V is TRBV4-1 and J is TRBJ2-5; D gene unclear. The CDR3 extends over 13 amino acids. Germline-derived CDR1 and CDR2 are MGHRA and YSYEKL. Trimming stripped 1 base from V and 5 bases from J, with 8 bases between. CDR3 sequence reads: CASSQVMSETQYF. The CDR3 nucleotides read TGCGCCAGCAGCCAAGTAATGTCCGAGACCCAGTACTTC.

The gene calls are TRBV4-1 and TRBJ2-7, with D possibly matching TRBD1 (6 bases). The CDR3 length is 14 residues. Germline V gene data show CDR1 as MGHRA and CDR2 as YSYEKL. Trimming shortened V by 1 base and J by 5 bases, and 12 bases separated the two germline ends. The CDR3 region has the DNA TGCGCCAGCAGCCAAGTTGCAGGGGTCGACGAGCAGTACTTC. This encodes CASSQVAGVDEQYF.

The CDR3 DNA sequence: TGTGCCAGCAGCCGCTGGAGGTTGTTAATTAGCGGGAGTTCAGGCGGGGAGCTGTTTTTT. Protein sequence: CASSRWRLLISGSSGGELFF. The gene calls are TRBV7-8 and TRBJ2-2, with 9 bases matching TRBD2. Germline trimming cut 5 bases from V and 7 bases from J; bases unmatched to any gene: 23. CDR1 and CDR2 (germline): SGHVS, FQNEAQ. The CDR3 sequence is 20 residues long.

J is TRBJ1-2 and V is TRBV4-1; 7 bases are a match to TRBD1. The CDR3 length is 13 residues. Germline CDR1 and CDR2: MGHRA and YSYEKL. V was clipped by 3 bases and J by 8 bases; unmatched bases: 6. The CDR3 region is CASSHGQAEGYTF. The DNA of the CDR3 is TGCGCCAGCAGCCACGGACAGGCTGAGGGCTACACCTTC.

The V and J genes are TRBV7-2 and TRBJ2-7; 7 positions agree with TRBD2. Losses at the gene ends were 8 bases for V and 4 bases for J; bases not matched to a gene: 11. Per the germline V gene, CDR1 is SGHTA and CDR2 is FQGNSA. The CDR3 contains 14 residues. The CDR3 sequence is CASAEAGRVYEQYF. The CDR3, as DNA: TGTGCCAGCGCAGAAGCGGGAAGGGTATACGAGCAGTACTTC.

CDR3 bases: TGCGCCAGCAGCCAAGACGGCCCAGGGTCGAATTCACCCCTCCACTTT. Translation gives CASSQDGPGSNSPLHF. The V and J genes are TRBV4-1 and TRBJ1-6; a weak D match, TRBD1 (5 bases). Germline CDR1 and CDR2: MGHRA and YSYEKL. This CDR3 has 16 amino acids. With 0 bases removed from V and 7 bases from J, the gap between germline ends came to 13 bases.

The chain is built from TRBV5-1 and TRBJ2-5; tentatively, D is TRBD2 (5 bases). Germline CDR1 is SGHRS and CDR2 is YFSETQ. The ends were cut back, 5 bases at V and 2 bases at J, with 10 bases in the middle. The CDR3 extends over 13 amino acids. CDR3 nucleotides: TGCGCCAGCAGGCTAGCAGCACAAGAGACCCAGTACTTC. Its translation: CASRLAAQETQYF. The whole variable domain, remainder taken from reference TRBV5-1 and TRBJ2-5, is KAGVTQTPRYLIKTRGQQVTLSCSPISGHRSVSWYQQTPGQGLQFLFEYFSETQRNKGNFPGRFSGRQFSNSRSEMNVSTLELGDSALYLCASRLAAQETQYFGPGTRLLVL.

About this clone: Its ends do not fully match the called genes, so a read error is possible. The J gene is TRBJ2-1, the V gene TRBV2; D gene unclear. In germline, CDR1 is SNHLY, CDR2 FYNNEI. The CDR3 is 13 amino acids. CDR3 coding DNA: TGTGCCAGCAGCCGAGACTCCCACAATGAGCAGTTCTTC. The encoded protein is CASSRDSHNEQFF.

The chain has TRBV6-6 and TRBJ2-1; 10 positions agree with TRBD2. The CDR3 extends over 15 amino acids. V shed 6 bases, J shed 2 bases, and the junction held 4 bases outside the gene matches. Germline values: CDR1 MNHNY, CDR2 SVGAGI (reference sequence). CDR3 protein: CASRELAGPYNEQFF. Here the CDR3 DNA reads TGTGCCAGCAGGGAACTAGCGGGACCCTACAATGAGCAGTTCTTC.

This clone was detected only a few times. This chain's CDR3 is CASSPPGRDTEAFF. CDR3 DNA: TGTGCCAGCAGCCCGCCAGGGCGAGACACTGAAGCTTTCTTT. V gene TRBV6-6 combines with J gene TRBJ1-1; maybe TRBD1 (5 bases). CDR1 is MNHNY and CDR2 is SVGAGI in the germline V gene (reference sequence). CDR3 length: 14 amino acids. Deletions cut 6 bases from V and 3 bases from J, with 14 bases between.

The chain couples TRBV4-2 to TRBJ1-3, with D maybe TRBD1 (5 bases). The CDR3 is made up of 15 amino acids. Germline CDR1 and CDR2: LGHNA and YNFKEQ. V gave up 0 bases and J gave up 1 base, with 7 bases separating them. The CDR3 sequence is CASSQEKGSGNTIYF. CDR3 sequence (DNA): TGTGCCAGCAGCCAAGAGAAGGGGTCTGGAAACACCATATATTTT.

The chain joins TRBV19 to TRBJ1-2; no definite D call. The CDR3 extends over 14 amino acids. In germline, CDR1 is LNHDA, CDR2 SQIVND (reference sequence). The V gene lost 5 bases and the J gene lost 3 bases, with 13 bases spanning the gap. The chain's CDR3 is CASSPRERDYGYTF. The CDR3 DNA sequence: TGTGCCAGTAGTCCCCGGGAGAGGGACTATGGCTACACCTTC.

The rearrangement joins TRBV7-3 to TRBJ2-3; TRBD2 is a possible D gene (6 bases). The V end lost 5 bases, the J end lost 0 bases, and 9 bases lay between the germline ends. Germline assignment: CDR1 SGHTA and CDR2 FQGTGA. The CDR3 sequence is 14 residues long. The CDR3 loop is CASSLSGSTDTQYF. CDR3 nucleotide sequence: TGTGCCAGCAGCCTTAGCGGAAGCACAGATACGCAGTATTTT.

A note on this clone: Other DNA sequences in the sample encode the same CDR3. The V gene is TRBV19, the J gene TRBJ1-5, with D hard to call. Trimming stripped 2 bases from V and 2 bases from J, with 4 bases between. Germline CDR1 and CDR2: LNHDA and SQIVND (reference sequence). The CDR3 runs 13 residues. CDR3 region: CASSITGNQPQHF. In nucleotides, the CDR3 is TGTGCCAGTAGTATAACTGGCAATCAGCCCCAGCATTTT.

A note on this clone: This same CDR3 is encoded by further DNA sequences in the sample. V is TRBV27 and J is TRBJ2-1; D is undetermined. Deletions cut 5 bases from V and 4 bases from J, with 3 bases between. Germline V CDR1 and CDR2: MNHEY, SMNVEV (reference sequence). The CDR3 has 11 amino acids. CDR3 DNA sequence: TGTGCCAGCAGTCGGTACAATGAGCAGTTCTTC. Translated: CASSRYNEQFF.